One and the same sample provided the 25 T cell receptor beta chains below, sequenced in a study of shared clonotypes between healthy human individuals. CD45RO-negative, CCR7-selected cells formed the naive CD8 fraction, which excluded terminally differentiated effector memory CD45RA+ cells. The repertoire was sequenced with immunoSEQ multiplex PCR; TCRdb's copy has only in-frame clones and lacks some. Of roughly 850,000 clones listed, about 97% are singletons. Material for sequencing was naive CD8+ T cells sorted from blood. These receptor sequences come from a man aged 25 to 45 in good health.

The rearrangement uses TRBV29-1 and TRBJ2-7; D possibly corresponds to TRBD1 (6 bases). The V and J ends lost 7 bases and 3 bases respectively, with 13 bases between them. This CDR3 has 12 amino acids. Germline V CDR1 and CDR2: SQVTM, ANQGSEA. Written as DNA, the CDR3 is TGCAGCGCCACCGGACAGCACTACGAGCAGTACTTC. It specifies CSATGQHYEQYF.

The chain joins TRBV6-6 to TRBJ2-5; the D gene is possibly TRBD2 (5 bases). In germline, CDR1 is MNHNY, CDR2 SVGAGI (reference sequence). This CDR3 region has 13 residues. Deletions cut 4 bases from V and 9 bases from J, with 15 bases between. CDR3 amino acids: CASSFSTNLAQYF. For the CDR3, the DNA is TGTGCCAGCAGTTTTTCGACTAATTTGGCCCAGTACTTC.

This CDR3 is CASSLETGGQGYGYTF. CDR3 bases: TGTGCCAGCAGCTTGGAGACAGGGGGTCAGGGCTATGGCTACACCTTC. The chain carries TRBV5-4 and TRBJ1-2; TRBD1 aligns across 9 bases. This CDR3 region has 16 residues. J was trimmed by 4 bases and V by 0 bases; bases with no gene match: 7. CDR1 is SGHNT and CDR2 is YYREEE in the germline V gene (reference sequence).

V and J are TRBV10-3 and TRBJ2-1; 9 nucleotides agree with TRBD1. Germline lookup yields CDR1 ENHRY and CDR2 SYGVKD. The CDR3 covers 15 residues. The ends lost 6 bases at V and 4 bases at J; junction bases unmatched: 7. In DNA, the CDR3 is TGTGCCATCAGCTTACCGGGACAGGGATACAATGAGCAGTTCTTC. Amino acid sequence: CAISLPGQGYNEQFF.

This clone was observed a single time. This chain uses TRBV7-9 with TRBJ1-5; TRBD1 matches 9 bases. Germline V CDR1 and CDR2: SEHNR, FQNEAQ (reference sequence). J gave up 7 bases and V 6 bases, and 7 bases lay outside the gene matches. The CDR3 runs 14 residues. Here the CDR3 reads CASSPTGGDQPQHF. CDR3 nucleotide sequence: TGTGCCAGCAGTCCAACAGGGGGCGACCAGCCCCAGCATTTT.

V and J are TRBV11-2 and TRBJ2-7; 10 nucleotides align to TRBD2. Germline CDR1 and CDR2: SGHAT and FQNNGV. The CDR3 length is 15 residues. V shed 1 base and J 6 bases; nucleotides not matched to a gene: 6. CDR3 DNA sequence: TGTGCCAGCAGCTTAGGGCTAGCGGGAGTTTCCGAGCAGTACTTC. It translates to CASSLGLAGVSEQYF.

The rearrangement joins TRBV14 to TRBJ2-1, with 9 bases that match TRBD2. The CDR3 extends over 17 amino acids. Germline lookup yields CDR1 SGHDN and CDR2 FVKESK. The V gene end was trimmed by 1 base and the J gene end by 3 bases; junction bases not matched to a gene: 7. CDR3 residues: CASSQVVAGVVYNEQFF. In DNA, the CDR3 is TGTGCCAGCAGCCAAGTCGTAGCGGGAGTCGTCTACAATGAGCAGTTCTTC.

The chain recombines TRBV14 with TRBJ2-1; 8 bases line up with TRBD2. The CDR3 is made up of 15 amino acids. J gave up 7 bases and V 3 bases, and 8 bases lay outside the gene matches. The germline gives CDR1 SGHDN, CDR2 FVKESK. The CDR3 DNA reads as TGTGCCAGCAGCCAGACGAGCGGGAGCCCGAATGAGCAGTTCTTC. This translates into CASSQTSGSPNEQFF.

This clone was detected a few times. The CDR3 sequence is CASKPLTLYEQYF. The CDR3, as DNA: TGTGCCAGCAAACCTCTTACGCTCTACGAGCAGTACTTC. V and J are TRBV6-1 and TRBJ2-7, with D hard to call. From germline, CDR1 is MNHNS and CDR2 SASEGT. Trimming removed 7 bases at V and 3 bases at J, with 13 bases between. CDR3 length equals 13 residues.

CDR3 residues: CSAAEGGPITGELFF. For the CDR3, the DNA is TGCAGCGCAGCCGAAGGAGGACCCATCACCGGGGAGCTGTTTTTT. The chain has TRBV29-1 and TRBJ2-2, with D possibly TRBD2 on 5 matching bases. The CDR3 contains 15 residues. Trimming took off 7 bases at V and 4 bases at J, with 19 bases between the two ends. Germline V gene lookup returns CDR1 SQVTM and CDR2 ANQGSEA.

The chain has TRBV7-2 and TRBJ1-1, with 9 positions matching TRBD1. From germline, CDR1 is SGHTA and CDR2 FQGNSA. The CDR3 loop spans 15 amino acids. The ends lost 5 bases at V and 0 bases at J; junction bases unmatched: 4. CDR3 sequence: CASSRDRVMNTEAFF. Written as DNA, the CDR3 is TGTGCCAGCAGCCGGGACAGGGTGATGAACACTGAAGCTTTCTTT.

The rearrangement links TRBV7-2 to TRBJ2-3; D may be TRBD1 or TRBD2 (5 bases each). Trimming pared 5 bases from V and 0 bases from J, leaving 12 bases between. Germline lookup yields CDR1 SGHTA and CDR2 FQGNSA. CDR3 size: 15 residues. Here the CDR3 DNA reads TGTGCCAGCAGCCCCGGGACGTCTAGCACAGATACGCAGTATTTT. Translating gives CASSPGTSSTDTQYF.

The V call is TRBV29-1, the J call TRBJ2-7; D perhaps matches TRBD2 (5 bases). This CDR3 is 14 amino acids long. Germline V lookup: CDR1 SQVTM, CDR2 ANQGSEA. V lost 3 bases to trimming and J lost 0 bases, with 12 bases between them. CDR3 sequence (DNA): TGCAGCGTTGAGTGGACTGACGACTCCTACGAGCAGTACTTC. Its translation: CSVEWTDDSYEQYF.

This clone was counted once. This rearrangement joins TRBV28 to TRBJ2-1, with TRBD1 matching 8 bases. Germline lookup yields CDR1 MDHEN and CDR2 SYDVKM. The CDR3 has 16 residues. J lost 0 bases, V lost 6 bases, and 7 bases had no gene match. CDR3 DNA: TGTGCCAGCAGACGATACAGGGGGAGCTCCTACAATGAGCAGTTCTTC. Translating it yields CASRRYRGSSYNEQFF.

This sequence joins TRBV5-5 and TRBJ2-7; 7 bases map to TRBD1. Trimming removed 2 bases from V and 2 bases from J; junction bases left unmatched: 4. CDR1 and CDR2 from the germline V gene are SGHKS and YYEKEE (reference sequence). The CDR3 covers 14 residues. Here the CDR3 reads CASSLDRAPYEQYF. CDR3 DNA sequence: TGTGCCAGCAGCTTAGACAGGGCTCCCTACGAGCAGTACTTC.

This chain uses TRBV4-1 with TRBJ2-7, with 8 bases that match TRBD2. The CDR3 covers 15 residues. The trim removed 2 bases at V and 3 bases at J, leaving 6 bases unmatched. Germline V gene data show CDR1 as MGHRA and CDR2 as YSYEKL. In nucleotides, the CDR3 is TGCGCCAGCAGCCAATTAGCGGGAAGCCTCTACGAGCAGTACTTC. It is translated as CASSQLAGSLYEQYF.

This chain joins TRBV7-2 and TRBJ2-7; 14 bases are shared with TRBD2. V dropped 0 bases and J dropped 3; count of bases not matched to a gene: 4. Germline-derived CDR1 and CDR2 are SGHTA and FQGNSA. The CDR3 has 17 residues. This chain's CDR3 is CASSLAGLAGAIYEQYF. DNA of the CDR3: TGTGCCAGCAGCTTAGCGGGACTAGCGGGAGCGATCTACGAGCAGTACTTC.

V usage is TRBV11-2 and J usage is TRBJ2-7; 7 bases match TRBD1. Germline loops: CDR1 SGHAT, CDR2 FQNNGV. This CDR3 is built from 14 residues. With 4 bases clipped from V and 0 bases from J, the junction kept 3 bases outside the gene matches. The CDR3 is CASSYRDSSYEQYF. DNA for the CDR3: TGTGCCAGCAGCTACCGGGACAGCTCCTACGAGCAGTACTTC.

V and J are TRBV2 and TRBJ2-1; tentative D call: TRBD2 (7 bases). There are 15 residues in the CDR3. Trimming cost V 1 base and J 8 bases, with 15 bases left between them. Looked up from germline, CDR1 is SNHLY and CDR2 is FYNNEI. CDR3 region: CASSEEGEGLDEQFF. CDR3 DNA: TGTGCCAGCAGTGAAGAGGGGGAGGGCCTTGATGAGCAGTTCTTC.

The rearrangement links TRBV4-2 to TRBJ2-7; 8 bases agree with TRBD1. Germline V CDR1 and CDR2: LGHNA, YNFKEQ. The CDR3 spans 15 residues. V shed 2 bases and J 0 bases; nucleotides not matched to a gene: 3. DNA of the CDR3: TGTGCCAGCAGCCAATACCAGGGGGCCTCCTACGAGCAGTACTTC. Its translation is CASSQYQGASYEQYF.

The chain joins TRBV7-8 to TRBJ2-1; D remains unclear. The CDR3 covers 17 residues. The V end lost 4 bases, the J end lost 8 bases, and 24 bases lay between the germline ends. Germline V gene lookup returns CDR1 SGHVS and CDR2 FQNEAQ. The CDR3 DNA follows: TGTGCCAGCAGCTACCCGCTGGAAGAGGCTAGTGAGGATGAGCAGTTCTTC. This sequence encodes CASSYPLEEASEDEQFF.

The chain carries TRBV9 and TRBJ2-1, with D possibly matching TRBD2 (5 bases). This CDR3 is 13 amino acids long. Trimming cost V 2 bases and J 5 bases, with 8 bases left between them. Germline V gene sequence: CDR1 SGDLS, CDR2 YYNGEE. Here the CDR3 DNA reads TGTGCCAGCAGCGTCGGGATGAACAATGAGCAGTTCTTC. It codes for CASSVGMNNEQFF.

V gene TRBV7-6 combines with J gene TRBJ2-3; 7 positions match TRBD1. Germline V lookup: CDR1 SGHVS, CDR2 FNYEAQ. This CDR3 spans 16 amino acids. V was clipped by 5 bases and J by 6 bases; unmatched bases: 14. The CDR3 nucleotides read TGTGCCAGCAGCCCCGGGACAGATAGGGGATGGGATACGCAGTATTTT. Translating gives CASSPGTDRGWDTQYF.

This sequence joins TRBV9 and TRBJ2-3; no definite D call. Per germline, CDR1 SGDLS and CDR2 YYNGEE. The CDR3 runs to 12 residues. V was trimmed by 8 bases and J by 4 bases, leaving 11 bases between them. In DNA, the CDR3 is TGTGCCAGTGGGCTGGGTGCAGATACGCAGTATTTT. It is translated as CASGLGADTQYF.

This chain uses TRBV5-6 with TRBJ2-7; 7 positions match TRBD2. The CDR3 contains 16 residues. Germline V lookup: CDR1 SGHDT, CDR2 YYEEEE. V trimming: 1 base; J trimming: 2 bases; junction bases outside the gene matches: 9. The CDR3 DNA follows: TGTGCCAGCAGCTTGAAACTCTGGGGAGGGACCTACGAGCAGTACTTC. This encodes CASSLKLWGGTYEQYF. The complete variable domain, with remaining parts taken from reference TRBV5-6 and TRBJ2-7, reads DAGVTQSPTHLIKTRGQQVTLRCSPKSGHDTVSWYQQALGQGPQFIFQYYEEEERQRGNFPDRFSGHQFPNYSSELNVNALLLGDSALYLCASSLKLWGGTYEQYFGPGTRLTVT.